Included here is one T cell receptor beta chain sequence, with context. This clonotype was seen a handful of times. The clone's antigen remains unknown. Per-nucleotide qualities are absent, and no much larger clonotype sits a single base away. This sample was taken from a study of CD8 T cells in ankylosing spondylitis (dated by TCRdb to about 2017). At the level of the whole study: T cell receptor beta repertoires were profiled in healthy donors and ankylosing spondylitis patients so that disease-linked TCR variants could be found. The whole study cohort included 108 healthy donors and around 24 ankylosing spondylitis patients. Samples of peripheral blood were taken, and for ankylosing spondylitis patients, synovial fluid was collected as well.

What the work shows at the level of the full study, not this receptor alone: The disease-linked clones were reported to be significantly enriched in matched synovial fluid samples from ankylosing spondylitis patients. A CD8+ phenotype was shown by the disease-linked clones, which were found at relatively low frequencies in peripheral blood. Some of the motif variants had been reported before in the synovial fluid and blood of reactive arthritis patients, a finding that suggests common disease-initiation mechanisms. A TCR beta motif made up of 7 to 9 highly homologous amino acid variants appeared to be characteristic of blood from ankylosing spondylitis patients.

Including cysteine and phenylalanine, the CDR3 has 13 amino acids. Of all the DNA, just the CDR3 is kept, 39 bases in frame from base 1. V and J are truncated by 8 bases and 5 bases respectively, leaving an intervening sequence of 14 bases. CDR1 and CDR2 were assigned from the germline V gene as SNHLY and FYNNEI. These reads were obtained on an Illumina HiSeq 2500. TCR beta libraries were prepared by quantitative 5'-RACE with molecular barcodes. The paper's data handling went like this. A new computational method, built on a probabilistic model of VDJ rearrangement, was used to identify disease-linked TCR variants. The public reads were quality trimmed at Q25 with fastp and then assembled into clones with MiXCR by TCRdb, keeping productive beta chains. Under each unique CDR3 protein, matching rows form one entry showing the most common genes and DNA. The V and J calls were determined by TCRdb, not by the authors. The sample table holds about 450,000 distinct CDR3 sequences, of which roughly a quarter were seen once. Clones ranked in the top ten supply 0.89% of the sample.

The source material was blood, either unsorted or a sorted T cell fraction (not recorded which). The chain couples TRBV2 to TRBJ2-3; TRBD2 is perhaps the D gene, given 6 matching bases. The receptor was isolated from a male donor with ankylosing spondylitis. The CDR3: CASGTLKGDTQYF. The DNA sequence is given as TGTGCCAGCGGGACTCTCAAGGGAGATACGCAGTATTTT.